The rows below give T cell receptor beta chains drawn from one sample of a study of blood T cell repertoires in COVID-19. Sequenced by immunoSEQ multiplex PCR; TCRdb stores in-frame clones only, minus some. In the table there are about half a million clones, less than 90% of which are singletons. Source material: PBMCs or T cells enriched from blood (not recorded which). The receptor source for this set is a woman aged 55-75 years who had recovered from COVID-19. CDR3s include the opening cysteine and the closing phenylalanine or tryptophan. The D gene is left open where the match is weak. Clone size appears in some rows only: once, few, many, or a class for an expanded clone.

abundance,v_gene,j_gene,d_gene,CDR3nt,CDR3aa
once,TRBV6-4,TRBJ2-1,TRBD2,TGTGCCAGCAGTCCCGGGACTAGCGGGGTTTTTGAGCAGTTCTTC,CASSPGTSGVFEQFF
NA,TRBV5-1,TRBJ1-2,TRBD1,TGCGCCAGCAGCGCGGGACAGGGGTATCGTGGCTACACCTTC,CASSAGQGYRGYTF
NA,TRBV3-1/TRBV3-2,TRBJ1-4,NA,TGTGCCAGCAGCCAACCTACAGGGTCCAATGAAAAACTGTTTTTT,CASSQPTGSNEKLFF
once,TRBV9,TRBJ2-1,TRBD2,TGTGCCAGCAGCGTAGAGGCGGGGGGGCGCAATGAGCAGTTCTTC,CASSVEAGGRNEQFF
NA,TRBV10-1,TRBJ2-2,TRBD1,TGCGCCAGCAGTCGGACAGGGGGGACCGGGGAGCTGTTTTTT,CASSRTGGTGELFF
NA,TRBV3-1/TRBV3-2,TRBJ1-3,NA,TGTGCCAGCAGCCGCCGGGGGGGAGGAAACACCATATATTTT,CASSRRGGGNTIYF
NA,TRBV3-1/TRBV3-2,TRBJ2-1,TRBD1,TGTGCCAGCAGCCGCGGGACAGGGCCCTACAATGAGCAGTTCTTC,CASSRGTGPYNEQFF
once,TRBV6-1,TRBJ1-5,TRBD1,TGTGCCAGCAGTGAGGGGACAGCGAGCAATCAGCCCCAGCATTTT,CASSEGTASNQPQHF
NA,TRBV2,TRBJ1-3,NA,TGTGCCAGCAGTGATGTCTCGGACAGAGGAAACACCATATATTTT,CASSDVSDRGNTIYF
many,TRBV5-1,TRBJ2-1,TRBD1,TGCGCCAGCAGCTCTTATGGGACAGGGGGCTCTCGTTCGAATGAGCAGTTCTTC,CASSSYGTGGSRSNEQFF
once,TRBV28,TRBJ1-2,TRBD1,TGTGCCAGCAGCCCCGGACAGGGGCATTATGGCTACACCTTC,CASSPGQGHYGYTF
NA,TRBV30,TRBJ1-2,TRBD1,TGTGCCTCCAGACAGGGTTGGGGCTACACCTTC,CASRQGWGYTF
NA,TRBV4-2,TRBJ2-3,TRBD1,TGTGCCAGCAGCCAAGGGGGACAGGGAATCACAGATACGCAGTATTTT,CASSQGGQGITDTQYF
NA,TRBV5-4,TRBJ2-2,TRBD1,TGTGCCAGCAGGACAGGGTCGAACACCGGGGAGCTGTTTTTT,CASRTGSNTGELFF
NA,TRBV18,TRBJ1-2,TRBD1,TGTGCCAGCTCACCCGTGATTCTGGGACAGGGGGCCCTAGCTAACTATGGCTACACCTTC,CASSPVILGQGALANYGYTF
NA,TRBV4-1,TRBJ2-3,TRBD2,TGCGCCAGCAGCCAGACTAGCGGGACAGATACGCAGTATTTT,CASSQTSGTDTQYF
NA,TRBV12-5,TRBJ2-5,TRBD1,TGTGCTAGTGGTTTGTTACAGGGGCAATCGACCCAGTACTTC,CASGLLQGQSTQYF
NA,TRBV12-3/TRBV12-4,TRBJ2-7,NA,TGTGCCAGCAGTCCGGAGCTGGGCGAGCAGTACTTC,CASSPELGEQYF
NA,TRBV19,TRBJ1-5,TRBD1,TGTGCCAGTAGTCCCGGGACAGGGAGAGGCAATCAGCCCCAGCATTTT,CASSPGTGRGNQPQHF
NA,TRBV12-5,TRBJ2-5,NA,TGTGCTAGTGGTTCACCGGGTCAACAAGAGACCCAGTACTTC,CASGSPGQQETQYF
NA,TRBV7-2,TRBJ1-6,NA,TGTGCCAGCAGGCCCCAGGGCCAGATCCCCAATTCACCCCTCCACTTT,CASRPQGQIPNSPLHF
NA,TRBV11-3,TRBJ2-2,TRBD2,TGTGCCAGCAGCTTAAGCGGGGGAAACACCGGGGAGCTGTTTTTT,CASSLSGGNTGELFF